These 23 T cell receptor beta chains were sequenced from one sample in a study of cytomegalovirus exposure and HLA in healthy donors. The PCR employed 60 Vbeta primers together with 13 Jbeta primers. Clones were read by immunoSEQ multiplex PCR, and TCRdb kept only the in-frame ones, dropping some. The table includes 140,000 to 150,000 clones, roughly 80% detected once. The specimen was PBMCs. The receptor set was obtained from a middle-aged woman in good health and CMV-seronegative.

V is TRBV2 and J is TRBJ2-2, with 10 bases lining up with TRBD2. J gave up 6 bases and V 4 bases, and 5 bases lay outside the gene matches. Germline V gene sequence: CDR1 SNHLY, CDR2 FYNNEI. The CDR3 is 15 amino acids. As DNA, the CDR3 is TGTGCCAGCAGTGGCCTAGCGGGAGACGCCGGGGAGCTGTTTTTT. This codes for CASSGLAGDAGELFF.

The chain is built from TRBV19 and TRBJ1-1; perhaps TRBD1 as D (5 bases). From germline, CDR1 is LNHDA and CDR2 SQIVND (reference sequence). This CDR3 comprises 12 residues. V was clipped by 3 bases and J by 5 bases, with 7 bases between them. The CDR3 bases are TGTGCCAGTAGTATCAGGGTAACTGAAGCTTTCTTT. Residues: CASSIRVTEAFF.

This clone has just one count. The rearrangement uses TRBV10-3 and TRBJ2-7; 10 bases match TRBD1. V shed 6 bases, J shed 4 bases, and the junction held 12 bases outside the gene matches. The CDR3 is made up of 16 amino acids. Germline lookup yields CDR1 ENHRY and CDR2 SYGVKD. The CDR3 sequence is CAISGVRQGASYEQYF. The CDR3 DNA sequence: TGTGCCATCAGCGGTGTAAGACAGGGGGCATCATACGAGCAGTACTTC.

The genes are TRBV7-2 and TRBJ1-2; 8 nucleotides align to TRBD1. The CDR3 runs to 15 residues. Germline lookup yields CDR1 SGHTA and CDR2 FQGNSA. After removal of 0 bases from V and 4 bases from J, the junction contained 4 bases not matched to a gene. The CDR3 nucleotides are TGTGCCAGCAGCTTAGCGTCAGGGGGCGTCTATGGCTACACCTTC. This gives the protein CASSLASGGVYGYTF.

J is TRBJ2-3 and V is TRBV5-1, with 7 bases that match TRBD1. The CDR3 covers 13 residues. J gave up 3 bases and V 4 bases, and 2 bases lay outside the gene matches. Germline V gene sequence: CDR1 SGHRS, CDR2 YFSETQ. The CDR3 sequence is CASSIQGTDTQYF. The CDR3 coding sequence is TGCGCCAGCAGCATACAGGGGACAGATACGCAGTATTTT.

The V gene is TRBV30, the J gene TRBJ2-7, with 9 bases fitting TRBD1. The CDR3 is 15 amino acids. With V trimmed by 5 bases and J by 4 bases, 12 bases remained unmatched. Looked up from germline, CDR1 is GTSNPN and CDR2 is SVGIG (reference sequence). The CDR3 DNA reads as TGTGCCTGGCGATTTATGGGACAGGGAGGGTACGAGCAGTACTTC. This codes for CAWRFMGQGGYEQYF.

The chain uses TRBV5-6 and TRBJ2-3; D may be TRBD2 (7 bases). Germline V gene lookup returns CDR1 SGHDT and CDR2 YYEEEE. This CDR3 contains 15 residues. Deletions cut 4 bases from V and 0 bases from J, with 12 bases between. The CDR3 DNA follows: TGTGCCAGCAGCCCGCGGGGGCCTAGCACAGATACGCAGTATTTT. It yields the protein CASSPRGPSTDTQYF.

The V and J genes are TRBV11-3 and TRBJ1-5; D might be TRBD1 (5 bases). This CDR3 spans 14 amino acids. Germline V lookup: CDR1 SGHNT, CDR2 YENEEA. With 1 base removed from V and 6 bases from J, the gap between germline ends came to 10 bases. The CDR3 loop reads CASSLAGMIQPQHF. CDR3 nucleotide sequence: TGTGCCAGCAGCTTAGCAGGGATGATTCAGCCCCAGCATTTT.

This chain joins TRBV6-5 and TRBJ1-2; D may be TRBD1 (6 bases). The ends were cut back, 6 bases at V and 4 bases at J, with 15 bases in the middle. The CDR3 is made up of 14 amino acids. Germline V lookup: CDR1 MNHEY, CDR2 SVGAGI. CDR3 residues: CASSSGHISYGYTF. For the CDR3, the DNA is TGTGCCAGCAGCTCGGGACATATCTCCTATGGCTACACCTTC.

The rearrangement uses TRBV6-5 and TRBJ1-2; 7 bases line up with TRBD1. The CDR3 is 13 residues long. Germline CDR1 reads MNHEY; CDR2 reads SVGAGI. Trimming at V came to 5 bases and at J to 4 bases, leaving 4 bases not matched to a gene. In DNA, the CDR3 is TGTGCCAGCAGTCCAGGGGGTACCTATGGCTACACCTTC. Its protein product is CASSPGGTYGYTF.

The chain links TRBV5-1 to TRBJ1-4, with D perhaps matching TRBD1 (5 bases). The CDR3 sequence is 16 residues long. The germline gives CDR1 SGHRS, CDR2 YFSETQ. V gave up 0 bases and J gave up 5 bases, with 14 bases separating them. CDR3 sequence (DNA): TGCGCCAGCAGCTTGGGTTTAGGGGCAGGAAATGAAAAACTGTTTTTT. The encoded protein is CASSLGLGAGNEKLFF.

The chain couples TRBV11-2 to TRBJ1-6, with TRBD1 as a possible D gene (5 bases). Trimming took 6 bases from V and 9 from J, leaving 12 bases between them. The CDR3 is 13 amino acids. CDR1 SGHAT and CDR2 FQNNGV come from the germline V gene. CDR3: CASRLQGGSPLHF. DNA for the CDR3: TGTGCCAGCAGGTTGCAGGGAGGTTCACCCCTCCACTTT.

The CDR3 sequence: CASSYSSSGPGNTIYF. The CDR3 DNA is TGTGCCAGCAGTTACTCGTCATCAGGGCCTGGAAACACCATATATTTT. This chain links TRBV6-5 with TRBJ1-3; possible D gene TRBD1, 5 bases. This CDR3 has 16 residues. V was cut by 0 bases and J by 2 bases, with 11 bases left in between. Germline values: CDR1 MNHEY, CDR2 SVGAGI.

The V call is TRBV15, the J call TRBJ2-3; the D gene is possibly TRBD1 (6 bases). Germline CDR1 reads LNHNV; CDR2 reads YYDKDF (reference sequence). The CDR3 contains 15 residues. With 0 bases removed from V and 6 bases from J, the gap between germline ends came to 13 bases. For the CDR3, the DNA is TGTGCCACCAGCAGAGAACGCAGGGGCCAGGATACGCAGTATTTT. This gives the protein CATSRERRGQDTQYF.

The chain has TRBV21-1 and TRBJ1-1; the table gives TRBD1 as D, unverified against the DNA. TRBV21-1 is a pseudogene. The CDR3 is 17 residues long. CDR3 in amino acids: CASSTHPRTLMNTEAFF. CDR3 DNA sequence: TGTGCCAGCAGCACTCACCCTCGGACACTTATGAACACTGAAGCTTTCTTT.

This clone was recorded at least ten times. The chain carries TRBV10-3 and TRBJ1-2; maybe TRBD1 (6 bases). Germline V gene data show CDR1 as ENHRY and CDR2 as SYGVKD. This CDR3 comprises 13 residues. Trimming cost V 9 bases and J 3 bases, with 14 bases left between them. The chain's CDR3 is CAIHRDTHYGYTF. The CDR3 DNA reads TGTGCCATTCATAGGGACACCCACTATGGCTACACCTTC.

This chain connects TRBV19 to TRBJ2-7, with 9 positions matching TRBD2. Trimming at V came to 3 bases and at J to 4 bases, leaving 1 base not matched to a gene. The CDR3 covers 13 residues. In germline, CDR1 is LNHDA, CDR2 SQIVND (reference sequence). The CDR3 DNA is TGTGCCAGTAGTATGGGACTAGCTTACGAGCAGTACTTC. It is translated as CASSMGLAYEQYF.

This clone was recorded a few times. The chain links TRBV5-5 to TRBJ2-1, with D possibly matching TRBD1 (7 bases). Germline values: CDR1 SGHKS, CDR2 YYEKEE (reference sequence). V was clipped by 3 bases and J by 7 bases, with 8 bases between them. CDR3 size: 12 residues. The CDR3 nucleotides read TGTGCCAGCAGCTCAGGGGGGAATGAGCAGTTCTTC. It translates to CASSSGGNEQFF.

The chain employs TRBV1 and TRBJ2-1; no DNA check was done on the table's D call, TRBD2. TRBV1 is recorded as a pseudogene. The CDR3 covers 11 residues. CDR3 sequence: CTVPGNNEQFF. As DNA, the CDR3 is TGCACTGTACCGGGTAACAATGAGCAGTTCTTC.

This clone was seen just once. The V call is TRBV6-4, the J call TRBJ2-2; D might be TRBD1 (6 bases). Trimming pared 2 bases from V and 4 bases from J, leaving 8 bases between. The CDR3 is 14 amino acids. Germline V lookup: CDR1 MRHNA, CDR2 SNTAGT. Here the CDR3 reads CASSDGQSTGELFF. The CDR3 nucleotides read TGTGCCAGCAGTGACGGACAGAGCACCGGGGAGCTGTTTTTT.

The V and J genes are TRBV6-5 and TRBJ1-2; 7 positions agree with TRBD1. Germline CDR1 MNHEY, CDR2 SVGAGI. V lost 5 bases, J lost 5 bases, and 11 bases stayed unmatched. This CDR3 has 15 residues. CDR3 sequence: CASSPRDRVGYGYTF. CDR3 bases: TGTGCCAGCAGTCCCCGAGACAGGGTGGGGTATGGCTACACCTTC.

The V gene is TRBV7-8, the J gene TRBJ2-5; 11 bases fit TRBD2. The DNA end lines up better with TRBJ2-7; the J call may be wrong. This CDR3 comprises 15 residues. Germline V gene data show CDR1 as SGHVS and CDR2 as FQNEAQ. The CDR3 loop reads CASSPGTSGTYEQYF. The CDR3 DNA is TGTGCCAGCAGCCCGGGGACTAGCGGAACCTACGAGCAGTACTTC.

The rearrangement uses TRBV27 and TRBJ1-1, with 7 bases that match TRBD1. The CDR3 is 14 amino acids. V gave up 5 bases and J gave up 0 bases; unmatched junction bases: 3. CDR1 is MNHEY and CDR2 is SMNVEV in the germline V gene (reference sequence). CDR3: CASSMTGLNTEAFF. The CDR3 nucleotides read TGTGCCAGCAGTATGACAGGGCTGAACACTGAAGCTTTCTTT.